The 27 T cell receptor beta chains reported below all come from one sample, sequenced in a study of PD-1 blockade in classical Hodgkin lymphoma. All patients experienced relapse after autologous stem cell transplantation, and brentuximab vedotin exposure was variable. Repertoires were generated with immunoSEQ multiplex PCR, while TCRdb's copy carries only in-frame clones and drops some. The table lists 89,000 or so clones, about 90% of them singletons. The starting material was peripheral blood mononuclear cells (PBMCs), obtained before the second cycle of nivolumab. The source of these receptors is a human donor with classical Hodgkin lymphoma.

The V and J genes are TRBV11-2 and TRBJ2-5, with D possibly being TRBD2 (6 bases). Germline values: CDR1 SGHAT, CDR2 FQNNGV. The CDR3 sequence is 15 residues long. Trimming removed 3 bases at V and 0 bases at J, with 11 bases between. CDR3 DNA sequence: TGTGCCAGCAGCTTTGGGAGGCCCAACCAAGAGACCCAGTACTTC. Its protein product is CASSFGRPNQETQYF.

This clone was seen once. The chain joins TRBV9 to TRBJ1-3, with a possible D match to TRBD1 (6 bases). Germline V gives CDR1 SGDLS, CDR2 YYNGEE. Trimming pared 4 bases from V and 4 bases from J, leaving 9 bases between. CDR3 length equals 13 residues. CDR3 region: CASSPDRGNTIYF. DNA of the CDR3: TGTGCCAGCAGCCCCGACAGGGGAAACACCATATATTTT. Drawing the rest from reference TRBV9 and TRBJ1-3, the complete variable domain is DSGVTQTPKHLITATGQRVTLRCSPRSGDLSVYWYQQSLDQGLQFLIQYYNGEERAKGNILERFSAQQFPDLHSELNLSSLELGDSALYFCASSPDRGNTIYFGEGSWLTVV.

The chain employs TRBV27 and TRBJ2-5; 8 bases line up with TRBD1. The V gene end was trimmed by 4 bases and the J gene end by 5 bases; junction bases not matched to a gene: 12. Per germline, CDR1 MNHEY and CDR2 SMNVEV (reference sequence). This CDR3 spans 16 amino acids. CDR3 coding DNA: TGTGCCAGCAGTTATCGCGGACAGGGATTTGAGGAGACCCAGTACTTC. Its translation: CASSYRGQGFEETQYF.

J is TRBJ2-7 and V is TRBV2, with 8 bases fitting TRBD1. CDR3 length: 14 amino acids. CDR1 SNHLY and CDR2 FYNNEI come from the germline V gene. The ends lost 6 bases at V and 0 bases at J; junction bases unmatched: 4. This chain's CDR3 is CASRVTGASYEQYF. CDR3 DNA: TGTGCCAGCAGAGTGACAGGGGCCTCCTACGAGCAGTACTTC.

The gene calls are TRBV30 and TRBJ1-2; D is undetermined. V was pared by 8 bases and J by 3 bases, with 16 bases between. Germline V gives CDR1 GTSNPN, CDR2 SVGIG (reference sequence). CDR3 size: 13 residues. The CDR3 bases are TGTGCCATGAACGGGTTGGGCGACTATGGCTACACCTTC. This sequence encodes CAMNGLGDYGYTF.

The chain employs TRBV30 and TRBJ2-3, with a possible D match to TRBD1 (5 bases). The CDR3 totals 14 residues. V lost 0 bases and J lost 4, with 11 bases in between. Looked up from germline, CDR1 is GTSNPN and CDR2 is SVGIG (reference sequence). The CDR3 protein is CAWSVGVSSDTQYF. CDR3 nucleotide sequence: TGTGCCTGGAGTGTAGGGGTTTCTTCAGATACGCAGTATTTT.

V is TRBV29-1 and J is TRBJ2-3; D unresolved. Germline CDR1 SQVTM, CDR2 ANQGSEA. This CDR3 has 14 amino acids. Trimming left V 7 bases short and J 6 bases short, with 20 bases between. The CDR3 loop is CSASPPFATDTQYF. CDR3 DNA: TGCAGCGCCTCCCCTCCCTTCGCGACGGATACGCAGTATTTT.

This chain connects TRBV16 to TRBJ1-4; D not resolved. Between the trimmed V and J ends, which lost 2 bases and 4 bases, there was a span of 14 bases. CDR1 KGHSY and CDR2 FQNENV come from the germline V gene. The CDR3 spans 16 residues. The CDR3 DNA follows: TGTGCCAGCAGCCAAATGACGGACGTATATAATGAAAAACTGTTTTTT. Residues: CASSQMTDVYNEKLFF.

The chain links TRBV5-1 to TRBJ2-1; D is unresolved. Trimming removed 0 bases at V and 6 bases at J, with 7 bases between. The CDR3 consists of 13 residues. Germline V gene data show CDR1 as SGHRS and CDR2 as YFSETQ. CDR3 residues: CASSLGLINEQFF. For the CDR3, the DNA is TGCGCCAGCAGCTTGGGGCTCATCAATGAGCAGTTCTTC.

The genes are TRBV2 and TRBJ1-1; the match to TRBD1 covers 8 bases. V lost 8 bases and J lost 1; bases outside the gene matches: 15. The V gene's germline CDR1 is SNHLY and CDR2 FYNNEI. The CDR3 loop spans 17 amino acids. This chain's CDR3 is CASLDLDRGDANTEAFF. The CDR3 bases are TGTGCCAGCCTTGACTTAGACAGGGGAGACGCGAACACTGAAGCTTTCTTT.

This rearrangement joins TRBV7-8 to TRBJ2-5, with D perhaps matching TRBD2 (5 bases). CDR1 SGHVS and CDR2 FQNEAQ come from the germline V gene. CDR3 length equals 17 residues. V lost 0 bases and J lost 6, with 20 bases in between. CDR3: CASSLAPTRRVEKTQYF. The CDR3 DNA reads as TGTGCCAGCAGCTTAGCCCCTACTAGAAGGGTGGAGAAGACCCAGTACTTC.

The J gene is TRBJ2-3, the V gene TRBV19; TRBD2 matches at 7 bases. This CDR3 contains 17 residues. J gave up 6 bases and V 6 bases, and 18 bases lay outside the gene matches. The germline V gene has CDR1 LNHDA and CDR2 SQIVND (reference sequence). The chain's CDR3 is CASSIRMSGIERDTQYF. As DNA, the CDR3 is TGTGCCAGTAGCATCCGGATGAGCGGGATAGAGCGGGATACGCAGTATTTT.

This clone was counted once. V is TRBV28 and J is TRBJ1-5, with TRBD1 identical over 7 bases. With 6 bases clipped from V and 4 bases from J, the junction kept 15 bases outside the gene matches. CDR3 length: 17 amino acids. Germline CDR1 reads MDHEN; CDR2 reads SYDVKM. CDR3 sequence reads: CASSPALNRGLNQPQHF. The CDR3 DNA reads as TGTGCCAGCAGCCCCGCGCTCAACAGGGGACTAAATCAGCCCCAGCATTTT.

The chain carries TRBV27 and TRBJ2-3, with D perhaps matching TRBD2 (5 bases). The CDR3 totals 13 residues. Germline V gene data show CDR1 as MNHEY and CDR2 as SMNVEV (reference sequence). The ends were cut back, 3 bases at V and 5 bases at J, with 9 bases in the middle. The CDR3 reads CASSLGDRDTQYF. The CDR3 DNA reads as TGTGCCAGCAGTTTGGGAGATCGAGATACGCAGTATTTT.

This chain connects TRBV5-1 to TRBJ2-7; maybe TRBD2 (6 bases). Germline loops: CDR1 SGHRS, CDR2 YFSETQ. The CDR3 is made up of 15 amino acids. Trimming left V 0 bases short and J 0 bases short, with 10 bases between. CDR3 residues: CASSLGGGTSYEQYF. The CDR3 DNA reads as TGCGCCAGCAGCTTGGGTGGCGGGACCTCCTACGAGCAGTACTTC.

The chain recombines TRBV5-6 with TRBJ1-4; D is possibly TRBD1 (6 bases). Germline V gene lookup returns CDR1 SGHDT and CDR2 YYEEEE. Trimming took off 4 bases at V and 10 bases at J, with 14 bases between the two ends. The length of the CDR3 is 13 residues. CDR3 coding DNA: TGTGCCAGCAGCCCGGGGGGACACCGAAAACTGTTTTTT. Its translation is CASSPGGHRKLFF.

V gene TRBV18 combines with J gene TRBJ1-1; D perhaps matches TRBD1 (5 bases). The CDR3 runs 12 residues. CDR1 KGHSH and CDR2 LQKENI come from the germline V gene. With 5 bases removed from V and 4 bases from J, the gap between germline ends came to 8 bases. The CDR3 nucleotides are TGTGCCAGCTCAACGGGGGGCACTGAAGCTTTCTTT. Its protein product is CASSTGGTEAFF. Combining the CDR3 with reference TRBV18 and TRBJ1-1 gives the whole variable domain NAGVMQNPRHLVRRRGQEARLRCSPMKGHSHVYWYRQLPEEGLKFMVYLQKENIIDESGMPKERFSAEFPKEGPSILRIQQVVRGDSAAYFCASSTGGTEAFFGQGTRLTVV.

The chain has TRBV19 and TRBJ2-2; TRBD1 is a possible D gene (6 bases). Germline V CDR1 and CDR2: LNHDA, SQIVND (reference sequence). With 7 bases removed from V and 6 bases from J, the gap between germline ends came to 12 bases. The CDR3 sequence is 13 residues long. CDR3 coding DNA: TGTGCCAGTATCCCGACAGGCCCCGGGGAGCTGTTTTTT. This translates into CASIPTGPGELFF.

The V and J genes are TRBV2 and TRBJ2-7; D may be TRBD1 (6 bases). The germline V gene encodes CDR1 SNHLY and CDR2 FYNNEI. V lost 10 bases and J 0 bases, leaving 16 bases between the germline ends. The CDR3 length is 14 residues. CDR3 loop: CAILRGKSSYEQYF. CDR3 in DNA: TGTGCCATTCTCAGGGGCAAGAGCTCCTACGAGCAGTACTTC. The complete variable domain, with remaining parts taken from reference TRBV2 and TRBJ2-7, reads EPEVTQTPSHQVTQMGQEVILRCVPISNHLYFYWYRQILGQKVEFLVSFYNNEISEKSEIFDDQFSVERPDGSNFTLKIRSTKLEDSAMYFCAILRGKSSYEQYFGPGTRLTVT.

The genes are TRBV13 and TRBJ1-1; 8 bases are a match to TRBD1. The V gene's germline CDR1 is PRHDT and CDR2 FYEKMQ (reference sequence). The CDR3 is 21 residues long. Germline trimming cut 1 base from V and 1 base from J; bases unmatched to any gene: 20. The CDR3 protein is CASSLVPGQDEEGWRNTEAFF. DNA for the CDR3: TGTGCCAGCAGCTTAGTACCGGGACAGGATGAGGAAGGGTGGAGGAACACTGAAGCTTTCTTT.

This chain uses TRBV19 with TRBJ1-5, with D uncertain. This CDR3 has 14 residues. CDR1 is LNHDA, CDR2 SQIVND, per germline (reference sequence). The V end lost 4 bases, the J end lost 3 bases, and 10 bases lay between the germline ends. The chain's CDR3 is CASSTRVDNQPQHF. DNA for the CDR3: TGTGCCAGTAGTACAAGGGTCGACAATCAGCCCCAGCATTTT.

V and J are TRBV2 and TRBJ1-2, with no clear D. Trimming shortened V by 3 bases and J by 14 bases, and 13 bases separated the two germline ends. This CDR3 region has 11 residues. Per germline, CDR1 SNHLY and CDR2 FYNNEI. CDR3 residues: CASSDPPPETF. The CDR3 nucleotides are TGTGCCAGCAGTGACCCACCGCCTGAGACCTTC.

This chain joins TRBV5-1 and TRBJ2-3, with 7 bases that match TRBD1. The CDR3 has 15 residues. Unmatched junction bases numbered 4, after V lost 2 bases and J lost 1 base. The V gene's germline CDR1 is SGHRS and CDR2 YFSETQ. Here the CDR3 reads CASSLSQGGTDTQYF. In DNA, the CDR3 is TGCGCCAGCAGCTTATCCCAGGGGGGCACAGATACGCAGTATTTT.

The CDR3 is CASSPLDLGWGMDTQYF. CDR3 in DNA: TGTGCCAGCTCACCTCTCGACCTGGGATGGGGTATGGATACGCAGTATTTT. The chain joins TRBV18 to TRBJ2-3, with D unresolved. Trimming took 3 bases from V and 6 from J, leaving 22 bases between them. The CDR3 loop spans 17 amino acids. Germline values: CDR1 KGHSH, CDR2 LQKENI. Variable domain in full (rest from reference TRBV18 and TRBJ2-3): NAGVMQNPRHLVRRRGQEARLRCSPMKGHSHVYWYRQLPEEGLKFMVYLQKENIIDESGMPKERFSAEFPKEGPSILRIQQVVRGDSAAYFCASSPLDLGWGMDTQYFGPGTRLTVL.

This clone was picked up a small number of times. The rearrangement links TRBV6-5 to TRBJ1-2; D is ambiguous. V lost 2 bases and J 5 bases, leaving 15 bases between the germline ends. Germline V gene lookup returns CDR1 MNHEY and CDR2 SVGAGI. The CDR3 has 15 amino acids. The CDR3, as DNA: TGTGCCAGCAGTTACCGGCCTGAGGGAACTTATGGCTACACCTTC. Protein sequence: CASSYRPEGTYGYTF.

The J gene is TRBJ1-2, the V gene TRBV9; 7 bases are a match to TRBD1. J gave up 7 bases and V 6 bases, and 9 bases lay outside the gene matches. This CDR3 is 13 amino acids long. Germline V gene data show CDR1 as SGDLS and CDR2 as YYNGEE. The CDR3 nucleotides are TGTGCCAGCAAGAGAACAGGGGTAGCTGGCTACACCTTC. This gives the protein CASKRTGVAGYTF.

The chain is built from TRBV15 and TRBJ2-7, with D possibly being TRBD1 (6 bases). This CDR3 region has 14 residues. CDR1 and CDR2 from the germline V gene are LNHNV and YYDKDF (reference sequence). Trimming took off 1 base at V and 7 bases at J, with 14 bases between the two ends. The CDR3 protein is CATSRGGRLWEQYF. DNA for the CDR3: TGTGCCACCAGCAGAGGGGGGCGGCTGTGGGAGCAGTACTTC.